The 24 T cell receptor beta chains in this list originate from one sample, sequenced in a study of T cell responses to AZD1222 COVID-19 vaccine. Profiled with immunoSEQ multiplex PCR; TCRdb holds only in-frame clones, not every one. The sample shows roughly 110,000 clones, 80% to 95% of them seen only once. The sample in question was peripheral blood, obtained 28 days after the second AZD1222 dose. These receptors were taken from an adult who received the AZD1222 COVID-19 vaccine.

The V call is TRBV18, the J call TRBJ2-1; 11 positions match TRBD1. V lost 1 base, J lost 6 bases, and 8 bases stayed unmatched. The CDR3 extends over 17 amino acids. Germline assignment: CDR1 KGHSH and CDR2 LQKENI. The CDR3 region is CASSPQRGQGALNEQFF. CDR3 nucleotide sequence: TGTGCCAGCTCACCACAAAGAGGACAGGGGGCCCTCAATGAGCAGTTCTTC.

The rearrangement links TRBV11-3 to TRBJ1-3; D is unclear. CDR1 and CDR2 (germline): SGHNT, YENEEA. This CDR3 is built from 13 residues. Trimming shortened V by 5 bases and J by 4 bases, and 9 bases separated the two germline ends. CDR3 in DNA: TGTGCCAGCAGCCCACCGGGGGGAAACACCATATATTTT. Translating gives CASSPPGGNTIYF. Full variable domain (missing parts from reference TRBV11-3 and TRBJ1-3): EAGVVQSPRYKIIEKKQPVAFWCNPISGHNTLYWYLQNLGQGPELLIRYENEEAVDDSQLPKDRFSAERLKGVDSTLKIQPAELGDSAVYLCASSPPGGNTIYFGEGSWLTVV.

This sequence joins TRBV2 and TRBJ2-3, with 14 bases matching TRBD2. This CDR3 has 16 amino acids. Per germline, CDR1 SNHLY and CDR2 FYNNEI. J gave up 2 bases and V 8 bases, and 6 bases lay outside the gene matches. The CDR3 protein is CASGGLAGGVTDTQYF. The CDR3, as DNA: TGTGCCAGCGGAGGACTAGCGGGGGGCGTCACAGATACGCAGTATTTT.

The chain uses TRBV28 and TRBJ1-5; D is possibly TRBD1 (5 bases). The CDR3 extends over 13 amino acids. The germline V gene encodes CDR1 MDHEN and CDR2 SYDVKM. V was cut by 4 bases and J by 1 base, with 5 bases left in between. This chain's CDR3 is CASSWGSNQPQHF. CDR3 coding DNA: TGTGCCAGCAGTTGGGGGAGCAATCAGCCCCAGCATTTT.

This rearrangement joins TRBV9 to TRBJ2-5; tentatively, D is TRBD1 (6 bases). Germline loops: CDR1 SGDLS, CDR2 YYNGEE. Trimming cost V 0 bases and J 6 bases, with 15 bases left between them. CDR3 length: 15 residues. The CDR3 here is CASSVGSTGQKTQYF. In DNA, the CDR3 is TGTGCCAGCAGCGTAGGTTCCACAGGGCAGAAGACCCAGTACTTC.

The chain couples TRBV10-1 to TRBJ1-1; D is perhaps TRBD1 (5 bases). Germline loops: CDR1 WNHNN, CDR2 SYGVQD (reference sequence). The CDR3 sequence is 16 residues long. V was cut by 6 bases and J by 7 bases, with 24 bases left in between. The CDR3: CASSVFDSQPVNEAFF. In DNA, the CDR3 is TGCGCCAGCAGCGTTTTTGACAGCCAGCCGGTAAATGAAGCTTTCTTT.

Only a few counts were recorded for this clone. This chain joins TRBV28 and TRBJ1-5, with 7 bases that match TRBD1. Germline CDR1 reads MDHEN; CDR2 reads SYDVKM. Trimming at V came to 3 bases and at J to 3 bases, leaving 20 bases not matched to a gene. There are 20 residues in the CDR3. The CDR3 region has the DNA TGTGCCAGCAGTTTCCCGCAGACAGGGTGGGGCATCGTCGACAATCAGCCCCAGCATTTT. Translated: CASSFPQTGWGIVDNQPQHF.

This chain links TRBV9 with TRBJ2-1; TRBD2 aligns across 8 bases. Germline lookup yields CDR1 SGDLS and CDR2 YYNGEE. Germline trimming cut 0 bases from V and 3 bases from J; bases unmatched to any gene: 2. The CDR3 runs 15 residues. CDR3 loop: CASSVVSGSYNEQFF. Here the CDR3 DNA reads TGTGCCAGCAGCGTAGTAAGCGGGAGCTACAATGAGCAGTTCTTC. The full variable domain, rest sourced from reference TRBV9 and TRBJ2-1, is DSGVTQTPKHLITATGQRVTLRCSPRSGDLSVYWYQQSLDQGLQFLIQYYNGEERAKGNILERFSAQQFPDLHSELNLSSLELGDSALYFCASSVVSGSYNEQFFGPGTRLTVL.

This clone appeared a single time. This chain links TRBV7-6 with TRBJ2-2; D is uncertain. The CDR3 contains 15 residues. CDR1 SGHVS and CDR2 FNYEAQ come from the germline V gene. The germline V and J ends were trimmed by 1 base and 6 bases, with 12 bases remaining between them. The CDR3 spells CASSLVPGVSGELFF. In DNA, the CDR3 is TGTGCCAGCAGCTTAGTTCCCGGAGTCTCCGGGGAGCTGTTTTTT. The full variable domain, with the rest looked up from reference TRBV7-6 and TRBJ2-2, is GAGVSQSPRYKVTKRGQDVALRCDPISGHVSLYWYRQALGQGPEFLTYFNYEAQQDKSGLPNDRFSAERPEGSISTLTIQRTEQRDSAMYRCASSLVPGVSGELFFGEGSRLTVL.

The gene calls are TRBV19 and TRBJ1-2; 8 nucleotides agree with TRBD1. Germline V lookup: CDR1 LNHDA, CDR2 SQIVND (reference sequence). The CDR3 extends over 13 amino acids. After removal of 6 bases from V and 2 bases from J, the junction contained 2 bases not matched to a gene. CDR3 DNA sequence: TGTGCCAGTAGCGACAGGGGAAACTATGGCTACACCTTC. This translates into CASSDRGNYGYTF.

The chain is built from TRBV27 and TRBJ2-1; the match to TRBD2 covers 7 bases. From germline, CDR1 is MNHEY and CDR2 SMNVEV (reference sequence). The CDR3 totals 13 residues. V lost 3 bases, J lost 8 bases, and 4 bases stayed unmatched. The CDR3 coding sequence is TGTGCCAGCAGTTTGACTGGGAGGGATGAGCAGTTCTTC. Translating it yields CASSLTGRDEQFF.

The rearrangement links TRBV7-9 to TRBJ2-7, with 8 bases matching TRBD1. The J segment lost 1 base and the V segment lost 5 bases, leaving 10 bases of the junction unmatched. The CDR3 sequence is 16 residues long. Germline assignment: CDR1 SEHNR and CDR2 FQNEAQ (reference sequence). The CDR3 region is CASSITGQVGSYEQYF. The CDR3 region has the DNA TGTGCCAGCAGCATTACGGGACAGGTGGGGTCCTACGAGCAGTACTTC.

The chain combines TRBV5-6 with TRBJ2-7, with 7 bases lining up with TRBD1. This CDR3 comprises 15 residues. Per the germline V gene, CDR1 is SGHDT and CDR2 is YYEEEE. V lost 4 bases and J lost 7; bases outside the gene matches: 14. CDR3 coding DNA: TGTGCCAGCAGCCCCCTACGGGACAGTTCGCGGGAGCAGTACTTC. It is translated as CASSPLRDSSREQYF.

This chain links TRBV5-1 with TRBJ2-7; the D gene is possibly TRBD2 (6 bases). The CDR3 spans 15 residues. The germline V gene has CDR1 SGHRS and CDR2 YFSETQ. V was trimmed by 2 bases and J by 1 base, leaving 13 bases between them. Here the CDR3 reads CASSLGTSFSYEQYF. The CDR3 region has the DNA TGCGCCAGCAGCTTAGGGACTTCCTTTTCCTACGAGCAGTACTTC. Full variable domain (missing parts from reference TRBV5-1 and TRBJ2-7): KAGVTQTPRYLIKTRGQQVTLSCSPISGHRSVSWYQQTPGQGLQFLFEYFSETQRNKGNFPGRFSGRQFSNSRSEMNVSTLELGDSALYLCASSLGTSFSYEQYFGPGTRLTVT.

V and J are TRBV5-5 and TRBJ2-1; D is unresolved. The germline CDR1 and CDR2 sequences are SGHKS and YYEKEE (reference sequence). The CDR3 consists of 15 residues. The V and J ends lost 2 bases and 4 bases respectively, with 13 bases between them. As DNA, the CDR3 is TGTGCCAGCAGCTTTCCCCGGACCGAATACAATGAGCAGTTCTTC. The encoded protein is CASSFPRTEYNEQFF.

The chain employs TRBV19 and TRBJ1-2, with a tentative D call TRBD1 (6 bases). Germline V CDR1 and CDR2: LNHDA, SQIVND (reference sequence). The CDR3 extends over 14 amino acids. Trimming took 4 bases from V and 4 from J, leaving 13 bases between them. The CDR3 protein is CASSTGAQSYGYTF. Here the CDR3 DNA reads TGTGCCAGTAGTACAGGGGCGCAGTCCTATGGCTACACCTTC.

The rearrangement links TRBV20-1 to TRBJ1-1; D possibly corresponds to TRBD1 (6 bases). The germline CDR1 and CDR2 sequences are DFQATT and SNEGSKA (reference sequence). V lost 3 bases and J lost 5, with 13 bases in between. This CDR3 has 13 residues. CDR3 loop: CSASKQGGTEAFF. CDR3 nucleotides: TGCAGTGCTAGTAAACAGGGTGGTACTGAAGCTTTCTTT.

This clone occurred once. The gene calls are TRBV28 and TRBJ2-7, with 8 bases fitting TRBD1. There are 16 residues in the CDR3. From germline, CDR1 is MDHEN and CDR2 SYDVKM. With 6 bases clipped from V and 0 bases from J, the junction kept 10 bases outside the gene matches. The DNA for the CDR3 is TGTGCCAGCAGGACTCCAGGGGGCCTTCACTCCTACGAGCAGTACTTC. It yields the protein CASRTPGGLHSYEQYF.

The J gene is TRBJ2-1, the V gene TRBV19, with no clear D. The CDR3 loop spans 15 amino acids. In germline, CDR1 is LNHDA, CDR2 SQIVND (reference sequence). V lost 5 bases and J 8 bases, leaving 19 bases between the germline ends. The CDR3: CASSQETGNFDEQFF. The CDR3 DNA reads TGTGCCAGTAGTCAAGAGACGGGTAATTTTGATGAGCAGTTCTTC.

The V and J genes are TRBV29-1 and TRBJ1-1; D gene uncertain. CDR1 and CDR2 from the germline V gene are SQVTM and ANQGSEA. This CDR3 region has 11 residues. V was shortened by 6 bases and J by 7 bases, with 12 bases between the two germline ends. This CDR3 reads CSVPRAHEAFF. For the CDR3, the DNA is TGCAGCGTCCCTAGGGCCCATGAAGCTTTCTTT.

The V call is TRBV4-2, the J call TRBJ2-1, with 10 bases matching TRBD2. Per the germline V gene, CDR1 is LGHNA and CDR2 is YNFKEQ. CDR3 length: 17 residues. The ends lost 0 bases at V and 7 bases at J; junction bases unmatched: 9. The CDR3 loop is CASSQDVLAGELNEQFF. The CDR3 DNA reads TGTGCCAGCAGCCAAGATGTCCTAGCGGGAGAGTTAAATGAGCAGTTCTTC.

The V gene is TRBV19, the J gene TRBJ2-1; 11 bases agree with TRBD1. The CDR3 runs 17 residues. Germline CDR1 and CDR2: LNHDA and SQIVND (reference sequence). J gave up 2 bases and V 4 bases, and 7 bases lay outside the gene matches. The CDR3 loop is CASSSGPGQGAYNEQFF. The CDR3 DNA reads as TGTGCCAGTAGTAGCGGGCCGGGACAGGGGGCCTACAATGAGCAGTTCTTC.

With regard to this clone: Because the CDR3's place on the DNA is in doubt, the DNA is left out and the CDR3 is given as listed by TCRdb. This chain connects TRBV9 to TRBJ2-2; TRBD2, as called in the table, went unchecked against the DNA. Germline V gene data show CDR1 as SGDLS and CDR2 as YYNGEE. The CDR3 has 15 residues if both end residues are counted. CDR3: CASSVAGFGAGELFF.

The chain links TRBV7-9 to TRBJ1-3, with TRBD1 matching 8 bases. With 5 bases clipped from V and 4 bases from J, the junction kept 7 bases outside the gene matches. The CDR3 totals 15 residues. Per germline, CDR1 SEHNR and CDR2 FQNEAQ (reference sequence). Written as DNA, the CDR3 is TGTGCCAGCAGCCTTCAGGGGGCGCCGGGAAACACCATATATTTT. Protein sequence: CASSLQGAPGNTIYF.